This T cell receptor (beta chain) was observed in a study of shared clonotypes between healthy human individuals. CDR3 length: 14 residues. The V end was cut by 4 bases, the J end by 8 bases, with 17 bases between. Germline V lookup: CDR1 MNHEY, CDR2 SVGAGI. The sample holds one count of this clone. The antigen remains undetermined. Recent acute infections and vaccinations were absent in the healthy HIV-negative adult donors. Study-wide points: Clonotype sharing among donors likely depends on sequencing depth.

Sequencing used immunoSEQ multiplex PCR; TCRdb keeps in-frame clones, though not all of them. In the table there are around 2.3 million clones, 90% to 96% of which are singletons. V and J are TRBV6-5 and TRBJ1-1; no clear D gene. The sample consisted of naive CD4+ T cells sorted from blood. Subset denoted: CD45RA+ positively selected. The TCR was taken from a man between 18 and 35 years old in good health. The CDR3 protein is CASSSGISGSEAFF. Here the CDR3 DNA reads TGTGCCAGCAGTTCGGGTATCAGTGGGTCCGAAGCTTTCTTT.